This TCR beta chain was sequenced in a study of response to subunit inactivated influenza vaccine. Points from the study as a whole: T cells newly recruited by each seasonal influenza vaccination are few, the authors suggested.

TCRdb redid the calling of the RT-PCR reads with MiXCR, one entry per CDR3 protein. The sample contains about 500,000 distinct CDR3 sequences, 15% to 20% of which appear only once. Of note for this clonotype: Its antigen is undetermined.

CDR3 length: 21 amino acids. The J segment lost 0 bases and the V segment lost 4 bases, leaving 20 bases of the junction unmatched. Germline V gene lookup returns CDR1 DFQATT and CDR2 SNEGSKA (reference sequence). This sequence joins TRBV20-1 and TRBJ2-1; the match to TRBD1 covers 11 bases. Sequenced material: CD4+ T cells sorted from PBMCs, taken less than 30 months after vaccination. The clonotype was recovered from a man aged 45 to 70 who received an inactivated influenza vaccine. The CDR3 loop is CSATDRGQILGSESSYNEQFF. The CDR3, as DNA: TGCAGTGCTACGGACAGGGGGCAAATTCTGGGTTCAGAAAGCTCCTACAATGAGCAGTTCTTC.